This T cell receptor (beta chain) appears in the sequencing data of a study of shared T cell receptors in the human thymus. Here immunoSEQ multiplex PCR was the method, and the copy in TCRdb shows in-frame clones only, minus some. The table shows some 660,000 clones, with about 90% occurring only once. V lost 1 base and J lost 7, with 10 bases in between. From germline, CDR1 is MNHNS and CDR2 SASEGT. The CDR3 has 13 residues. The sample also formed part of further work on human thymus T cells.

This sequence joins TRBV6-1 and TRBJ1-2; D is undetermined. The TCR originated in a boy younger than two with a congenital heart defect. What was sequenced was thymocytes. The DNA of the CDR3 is TGTGCCAGCAGTGAAGAGCTTTTTGTTGGCTACACCTTC. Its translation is CASSEELFVGYTF.